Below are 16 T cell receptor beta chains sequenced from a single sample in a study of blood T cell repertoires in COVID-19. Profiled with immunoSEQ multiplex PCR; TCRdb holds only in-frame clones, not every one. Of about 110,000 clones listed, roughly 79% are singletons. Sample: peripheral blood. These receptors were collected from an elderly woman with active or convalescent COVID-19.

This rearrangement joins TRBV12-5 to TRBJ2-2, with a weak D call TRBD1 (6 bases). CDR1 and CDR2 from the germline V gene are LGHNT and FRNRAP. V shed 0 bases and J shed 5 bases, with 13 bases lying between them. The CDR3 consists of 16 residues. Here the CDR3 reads CASGLVLQGRTGELFF. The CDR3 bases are TGTGCTAGTGGTTTGGTACTTCAGGGGAGAACCGGGGAGCTGTTTTTT.

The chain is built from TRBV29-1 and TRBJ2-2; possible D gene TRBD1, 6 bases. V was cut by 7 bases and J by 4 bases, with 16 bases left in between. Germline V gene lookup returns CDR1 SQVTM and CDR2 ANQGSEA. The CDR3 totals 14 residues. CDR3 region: CSGTPGAVTGELFF. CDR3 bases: TGCAGCGGGACCCCAGGGGCGGTCACCGGGGAGCTGTTTTTT.

CDR3 in amino acids: CASRASGRTGHEQYF. As DNA, the CDR3 is TGTGCCAGCAGGGCTAGCGGGAGAACGGGCCACGAGCAGTACTTC. The rearrangement uses TRBV28 and TRBJ2-7; 10 bases match TRBD2. Trimming removed 6 bases from V and 5 bases from J; junction bases left unmatched: 10. The CDR3 is 15 amino acids. Per the germline V gene, CDR1 is MDHEN and CDR2 is SYDVKM.

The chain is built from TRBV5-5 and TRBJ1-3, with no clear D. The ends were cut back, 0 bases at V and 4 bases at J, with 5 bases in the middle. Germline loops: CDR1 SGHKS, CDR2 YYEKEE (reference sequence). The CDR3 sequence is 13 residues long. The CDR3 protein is CASSLVGGNTIYF. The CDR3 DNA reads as TGTGCCAGCAGCTTGGTCGGGGGAAACACCATATATTTT.

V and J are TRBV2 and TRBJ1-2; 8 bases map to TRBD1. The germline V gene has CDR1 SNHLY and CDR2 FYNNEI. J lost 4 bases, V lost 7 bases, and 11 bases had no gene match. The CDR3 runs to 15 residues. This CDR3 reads CASKSGGRSLYGYTF. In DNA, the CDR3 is TGTGCCAGCAAATCAGGGGGCCGATCCCTCTATGGCTACACCTTC.

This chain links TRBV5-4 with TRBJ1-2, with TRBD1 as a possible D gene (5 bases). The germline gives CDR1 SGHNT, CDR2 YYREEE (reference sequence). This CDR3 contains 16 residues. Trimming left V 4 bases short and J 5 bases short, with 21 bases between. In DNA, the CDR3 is TGTGCCAGCAGCCCCGGGGCAGGGACCGGGGGGTATGGCTACACCTTC. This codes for CASSPGAGTGGYGYTF.

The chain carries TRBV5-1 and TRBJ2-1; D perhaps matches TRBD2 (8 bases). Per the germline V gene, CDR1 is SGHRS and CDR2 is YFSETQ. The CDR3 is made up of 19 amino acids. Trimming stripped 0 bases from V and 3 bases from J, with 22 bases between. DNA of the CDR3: TGCGCCAGCAGCTTGGGAGGGGGCCCTACTAGCGGACTCTACAATGAGCAGTTCTTC. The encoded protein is CASSLGGGPTSGLYNEQFF.

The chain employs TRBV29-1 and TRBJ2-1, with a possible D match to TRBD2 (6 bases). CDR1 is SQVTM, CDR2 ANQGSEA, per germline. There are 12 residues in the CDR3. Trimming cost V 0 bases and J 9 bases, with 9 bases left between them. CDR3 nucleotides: TGCAGCGTTGAAGATTTGGGGGGTGAGCAGTTCTTC. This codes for CSVEDLGGEQFF.

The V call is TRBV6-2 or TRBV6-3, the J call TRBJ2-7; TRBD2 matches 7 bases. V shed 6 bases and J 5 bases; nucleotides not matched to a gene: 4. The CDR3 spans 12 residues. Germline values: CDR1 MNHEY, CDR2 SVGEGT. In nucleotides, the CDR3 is TGTGCCAGCAGCGCGCGGGAGCACGAGCAGTACTTC. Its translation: CASSAREHEQYF.

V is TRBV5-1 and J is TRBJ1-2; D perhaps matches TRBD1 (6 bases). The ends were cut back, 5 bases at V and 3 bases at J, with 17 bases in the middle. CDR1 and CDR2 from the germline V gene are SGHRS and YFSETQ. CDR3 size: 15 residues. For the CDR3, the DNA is TGCGCCAGCAGGCCAGCGGGGGGGCTGGACTATGGCTACACCTTC. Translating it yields CASRPAGGLDYGYTF.

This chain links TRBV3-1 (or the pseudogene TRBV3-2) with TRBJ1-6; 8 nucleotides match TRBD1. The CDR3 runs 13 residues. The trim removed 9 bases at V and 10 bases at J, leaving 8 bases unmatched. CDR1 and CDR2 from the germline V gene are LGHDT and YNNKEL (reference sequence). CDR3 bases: TGTGCCAGTCGTGACAGGGGAAGCTCACCCCTCCACTTT. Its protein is CASRDRGSSPLHF.

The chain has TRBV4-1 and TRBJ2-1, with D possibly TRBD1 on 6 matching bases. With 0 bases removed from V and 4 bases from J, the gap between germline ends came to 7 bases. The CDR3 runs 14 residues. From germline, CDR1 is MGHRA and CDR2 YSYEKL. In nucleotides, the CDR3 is TGCGCCAGCAGCCAAGACGGGACATACAATGAGCAGTTCTTC. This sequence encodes CASSQDGTYNEQFF.

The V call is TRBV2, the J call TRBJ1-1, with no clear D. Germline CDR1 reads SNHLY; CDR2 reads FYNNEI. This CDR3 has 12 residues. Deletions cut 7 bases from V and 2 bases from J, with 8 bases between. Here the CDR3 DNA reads TGTGCCAGCAATCGGGGTAACACTGAAGCTTTCTTT. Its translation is CASNRGNTEAFF.

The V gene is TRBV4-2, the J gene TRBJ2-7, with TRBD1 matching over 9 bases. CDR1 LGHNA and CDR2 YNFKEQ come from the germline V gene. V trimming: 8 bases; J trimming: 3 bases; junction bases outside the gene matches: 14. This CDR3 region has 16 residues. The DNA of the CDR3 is TGTGCCAGCCCGGGAGCCCGGGACAGGGAAGGCTACGAGCAGTACTTC. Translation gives CASPGARDREGYEQYF.

CDR3 sequence (DNA): TGTGCCAGTAGTATCACCCTCTATTGGAGGGGGGAGGGCGGGGAGCTGTTTTTT. Encoded protein: CASSITLYWRGEGGELFF. The chain joins TRBV19 to TRBJ2-2, with D tentatively TRBD2 (7 bases). The CDR3 consists of 18 residues. The V gene's germline CDR1 is LNHDA and CDR2 SQIVND (reference sequence). The germline V and J ends were trimmed by 3 bases and 7 bases, with 24 bases remaining between them.

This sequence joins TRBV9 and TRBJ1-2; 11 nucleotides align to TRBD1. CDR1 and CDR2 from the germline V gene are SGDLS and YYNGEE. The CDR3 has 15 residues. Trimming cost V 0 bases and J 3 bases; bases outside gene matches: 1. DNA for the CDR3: TGTGCCAGCAGCGTAGAGGGACAGGGGGACTATGGCTACACCTTC. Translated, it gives CASSVEGQGDYGYTF.